This T cell receptor beta chain was recorded in a study of cytomegalovirus exposure and HLA in healthy donors. PCR involved 60 Vbeta and 13 Jbeta primers. TCRdb keeps only in-frame clones here, not all; method: immunoSEQ multiplex PCR. The table records 130,000 to 150,000 clones, about 79% of them present only once. The CDR3 covers 15 residues. The germline V and J ends were trimmed by 0 bases and 9 bases, with 15 bases remaining between them. Looked up from germline, CDR1 is LGHNA and CDR2 is YSLEER. Sequenced input: PBMCs. The rearrangement links TRBV4-3 to TRBJ2-1; possible D gene TRBD1, 6 bases. This sequence was found in a male donor in good health and CMV-seronegative. The CDR3 protein is CASSQDRTGRSEQFF. The DNA of the CDR3 is TGCGCCAGCAGCCAAGATAGAACAGGGAGAAGTGAGCAGTTCTTC.